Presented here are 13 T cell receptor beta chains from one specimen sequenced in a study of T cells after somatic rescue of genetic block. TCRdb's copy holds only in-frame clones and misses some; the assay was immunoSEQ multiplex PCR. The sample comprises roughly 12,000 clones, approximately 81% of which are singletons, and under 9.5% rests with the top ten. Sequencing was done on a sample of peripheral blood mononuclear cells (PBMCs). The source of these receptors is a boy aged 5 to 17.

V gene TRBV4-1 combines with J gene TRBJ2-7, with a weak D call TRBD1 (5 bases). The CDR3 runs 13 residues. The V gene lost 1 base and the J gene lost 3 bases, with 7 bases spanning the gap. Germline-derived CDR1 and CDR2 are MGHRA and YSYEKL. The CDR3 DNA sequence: TGCGCCAGCAGCCAAGGCAGGGACTACGAGCAGTACTTC. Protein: CASSQGRDYEQYF.

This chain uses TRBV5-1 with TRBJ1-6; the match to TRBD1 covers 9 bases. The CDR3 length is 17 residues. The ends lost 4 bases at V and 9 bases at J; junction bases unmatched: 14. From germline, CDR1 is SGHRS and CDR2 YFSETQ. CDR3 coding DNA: TGCGCCAGCAGCGAGGAGGTCTTGGACAGGGGCAGTTCACCCCTCCACTTT. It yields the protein CASSEEVLDRGSSPLHF.

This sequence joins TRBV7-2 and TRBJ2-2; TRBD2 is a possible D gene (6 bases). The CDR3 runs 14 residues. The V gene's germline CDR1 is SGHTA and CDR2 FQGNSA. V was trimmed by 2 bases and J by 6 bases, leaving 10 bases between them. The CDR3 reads CASSLQRRAGELFF. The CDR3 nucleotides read TGTGCCAGCAGCTTACAGCGGAGGGCCGGGGAGCTGTTTTTT. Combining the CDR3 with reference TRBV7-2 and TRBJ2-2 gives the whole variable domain GAGVSQSPSNKVTEKGKDVELRCDPISGHTALYWYRQSLGQGLEFLIYFQGNSAPDKSGLPSDRFSAERTGGSVSTLTIQRTQQEDSAVYLCASSLQRRAGELFFGEGSRLTVL.

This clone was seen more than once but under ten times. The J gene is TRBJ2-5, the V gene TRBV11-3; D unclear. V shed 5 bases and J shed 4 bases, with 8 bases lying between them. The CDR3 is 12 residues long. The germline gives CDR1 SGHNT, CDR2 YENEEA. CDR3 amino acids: CASSQGLETQYF. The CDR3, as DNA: TGTGCCAGCAGCCAAGGGTTAGAGACCCAGTACTTC.

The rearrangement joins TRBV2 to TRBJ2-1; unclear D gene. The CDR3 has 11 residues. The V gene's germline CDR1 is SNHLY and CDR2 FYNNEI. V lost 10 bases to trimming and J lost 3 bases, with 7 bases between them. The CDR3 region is CAIRSYNEQFF. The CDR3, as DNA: TGTGCCATCAGGAGCTACAATGAGCAGTTCTTC.

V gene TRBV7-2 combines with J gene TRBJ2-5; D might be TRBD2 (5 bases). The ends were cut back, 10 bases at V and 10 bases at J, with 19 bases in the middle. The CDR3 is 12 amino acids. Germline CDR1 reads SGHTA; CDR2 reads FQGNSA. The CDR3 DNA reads TGTGCCATTTCTCGGGTAGGAGGAATCCAGTACTTC. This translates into CAISRVGGIQYF.

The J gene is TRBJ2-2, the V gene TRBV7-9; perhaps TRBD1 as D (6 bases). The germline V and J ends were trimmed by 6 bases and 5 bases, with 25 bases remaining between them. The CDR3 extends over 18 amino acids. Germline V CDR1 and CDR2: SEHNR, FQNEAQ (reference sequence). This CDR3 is CASRKKSTGMLGTGELFF. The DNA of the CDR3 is TGTGCCAGCAGAAAAAAGTCGACAGGCATGTTGGGGACCGGGGAGCTGTTTTTT.

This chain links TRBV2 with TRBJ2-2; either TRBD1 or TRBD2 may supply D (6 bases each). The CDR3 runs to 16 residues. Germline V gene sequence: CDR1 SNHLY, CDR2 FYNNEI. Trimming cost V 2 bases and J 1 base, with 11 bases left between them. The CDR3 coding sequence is TGTGCCAGCAGTGAATTTGGGGGGCAGAACACCGGGGAGCTGTTTTTT. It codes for CASSEFGGQNTGELFF.

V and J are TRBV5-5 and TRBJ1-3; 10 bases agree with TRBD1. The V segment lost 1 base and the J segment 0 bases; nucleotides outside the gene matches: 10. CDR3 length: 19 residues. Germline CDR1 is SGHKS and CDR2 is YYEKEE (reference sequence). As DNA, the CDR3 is TGTGCCAGCAGCTTGTTCTCGGGACAGGGGCTTAGCTCTGGAAACACCATATATTTT. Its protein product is CASSLFSGQGLSSGNTIYF.

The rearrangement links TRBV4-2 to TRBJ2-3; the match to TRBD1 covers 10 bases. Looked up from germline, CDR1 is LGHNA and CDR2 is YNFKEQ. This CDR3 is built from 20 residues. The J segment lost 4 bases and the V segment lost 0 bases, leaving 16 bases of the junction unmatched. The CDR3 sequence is CASSQDPRGRDRGFADTQYF. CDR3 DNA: TGTGCCAGCAGCCAAGATCCCAGGGGCAGGGACAGGGGTTTCGCAGATACGCAGTATTTT.

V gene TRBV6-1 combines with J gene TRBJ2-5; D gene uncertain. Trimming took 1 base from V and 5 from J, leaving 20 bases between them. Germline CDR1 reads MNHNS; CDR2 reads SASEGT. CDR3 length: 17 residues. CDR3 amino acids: CASSEDVLQGLWETQYF. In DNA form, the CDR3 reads TGTGCCAGCAGTGAAGACGTGCTTCAAGGCCTGTGGGAGACCCAGTACTTC.

The CDR3 sequence: CASWRGLSQETQYF. The CDR3 DNA reads TGTGCCAGCTGGAGGGGGCTGTCTCAGGAGACCCAGTACTTC. The chain carries TRBV6-6 and TRBJ2-5, with a possible D match to TRBD1 (7 bases). CDR3 length: 14 residues. CDR1 is MNHNY and CDR2 is SVGAGI in the germline V gene (reference sequence). Deletions cut 8 bases from V and 5 bases from J, with 18 bases between.

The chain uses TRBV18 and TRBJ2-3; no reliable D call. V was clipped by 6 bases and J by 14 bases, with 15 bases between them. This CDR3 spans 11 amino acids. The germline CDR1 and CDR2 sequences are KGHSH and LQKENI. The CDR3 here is CASSLGPERYF. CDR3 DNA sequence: TGTGCCAGCTCCCTCGGCCCCGAAAGGTATTTT.